What follows are 20 T cell receptor beta chains derived from one specimen sequenced in a study of T cells in Graves' hyperthyroidism and ophthalmopathy. Amplified TCR beta CDR3 regions derived from RNA transcripts. RT-PCR in the first round (using the HTBI primer set) targeted the TCR CDR3. One entry per CDR3 protein results from TCRdb running MiXCR on the multiplex PCR reads. The sample holds over 700,000 distinct CDR3 sequences, 38% seen once. The sequenced sample consisted of blood. The source of these receptors is a young man with Graves' hyperthyroidism.

CDR3 loop: CASSQKPAGTGVTLHF. In DNA, the CDR3 is TGTGCCAGCAGCCAAAAGCCGGCCGGGACAGGGGTCACCCTCCACTTT. This chain links TRBV7-3 with TRBJ1-6; TRBD1 matches at 10 bases. There are 16 residues in the CDR3. CDR1 SGHTA and CDR2 FQGTGA come from the germline V gene. V was pared by 5 bases and J by 14 bases, with 15 bases of the junction left unmatched.

Worth noting for this clonotype: One base separates it from a far larger clone, so it is likely a read error. This chain joins TRBV2 and TRBJ1-2; no clear D. CDR1 and CDR2 from the germline V gene are SNHLY and FYNNEI. The CDR3 covers 13 residues. Deletions cut 5 bases from V and 0 bases from J, with 7 bases between. The CDR3 region is CASSLRTNYGYTF. As DNA, the CDR3 is TGTGCCAGCAGTTTACGGACTAACTATGGCTACACCTTC.

This sequence joins TRBV2 and TRBJ2-5; weak D call: TRBD2 (5 bases). In germline, CDR1 is SNHLY, CDR2 FYNNEI. The CDR3 consists of 15 residues. Trimming cost V 6 bases and J 1 base, with 15 bases left between them. The CDR3 here is CASRAFEGFQETQYF. The CDR3 DNA is TGTGCCAGCAGGGCCTTTGAGGGTTTCCAAGAGACCCAGTACTTC.

The rearrangement uses TRBV7-9 and TRBJ2-5; 7 nucleotides agree with TRBD2. Germline assignment: CDR1 SEHNR and CDR2 FQNEAQ (reference sequence). V shed 5 bases and J 4 bases; nucleotides not matched to a gene: 13. The CDR3 consists of 16 residues. The CDR3 reads CASSPEGGSGGETQYF. The CDR3 DNA is TGTGCCAGCAGCCCCGAAGGCGGCTCGGGGGGAGAGACCCAGTACTTC.

This clonotype was seen repeatedly, ten times or more. The V gene is TRBV2, the J gene TRBJ2-7; the D gene is possibly TRBD2 (5 bases). Trimming removed 3 bases at V and 7 bases at J, with 13 bases between. In germline, CDR1 is SNHLY, CDR2 FYNNEI. The CDR3 is 13 amino acids. The CDR3 region is CASSEAGSGEQYF. The CDR3 bases are TGTGCCAGCAGTGAGGCAGGATCGGGGGAGCAGTACTTC.

Concerning this clonotype: Compared with germline, one end of the junction differs, possibly owing to a read error. The V and J genes are TRBV10-1 and TRBJ1-5; 7 bases are a match to TRBD1. CDR1 is WNHNN, CDR2 SYGVQD, per germline (reference sequence). The CDR3 has 14 amino acids. CDR3 residues: CASRTGQINQPQHF. CDR3 sequence (DNA): TGTGCCAGCAGGACGGGACAGATTAATCAGCCCCAGCATTTT.

This clonotype was picked up a small number of times. The V call is TRBV7-9, the J call TRBJ2-5; 12 bases are a match to TRBD1. Losses at the gene ends were 8 bases for V and 5 bases for J; bases not matched to a gene: 12. The CDR3 sequence is 16 residues long. Germline V lookup: CDR1 SEHNR, CDR2 FQNEAQ (reference sequence). The CDR3 reads CASAGTGGALRETQYF. The CDR3 region has the DNA TGTGCCAGCGCCGGGACAGGGGGCGCTTTAAGGGAGACCCAGTACTTC.

This CDR3 reads CASSFGGAEKLFF. CDR3 sequence (DNA): TGTGCCAGCAGTTTCGGCGGGGCTGAAAAACTGTTTTTT. The chain carries TRBV9 and TRBJ1-4; possibly TRBD1 for D (5 bases). Germline V CDR1 and CDR2: SGDLS, YYNGEE. V lost 5 bases and J lost 7, with 12 bases in between. This CDR3 has 13 residues.

As regards this clonotype: A much larger clone lies one base from this, so it may be a read error. This chain joins TRBV6-5 and TRBJ2-5; D possibly matches TRBD1 or TRBD2 (6 bases each). Germline CDR1 and CDR2: MNHEY and SVGAGI. This CDR3 spans 15 amino acids. The CDR3 is CAGRTGAFHQETQYF. The CDR3 DNA is TGTGCCGGCAGGACGGGGGCCTTCCACCAAGAGACCCAGTACTTC.

This clonotype was counted ten times or more. The chain has TRBV20-1 and TRBJ1-6; 8 bases are a match to TRBD1. The V and J ends lost 5 bases and 7 bases, in that order; junction bases with no gene match: 4. The CDR3 has 13 residues. The V gene's germline CDR1 is DFQATT and CDR2 SNEGSKA (reference sequence). The CDR3 sequence is CSAPRTGNSPLHF. CDR3 coding DNA: TGCAGTGCTCCCCGGACAGGGAATTCACCCCTCCACTTT.

This clonotype was found once. The chain couples TRBV10-3 to TRBJ1-4; D unclear. CDR3 length equals 13 residues. V was shortened by 10 bases and J by 8 bases, with 17 bases between the two germline ends. Germline V gene lookup returns CDR1 ENHRY and CDR2 SYGVKD. The CDR3 coding sequence is TGTGCCACGAGGACGGACCCCATCGAAAAACTGTTTTTT. This codes for CATRTDPIEKLFF.

The V call is TRBV25-1, the J call TRBJ1-3; D possibly corresponds to TRBD1 (6 bases). V lost 7 bases and J lost 0, with 16 bases in between. The CDR3 consists of 16 residues. Germline lookup yields CDR1 MGHDK and CDR2 SYGVNS. This CDR3 is CASTSDSRFSGNTIYF. The CDR3 DNA sequence: TGTGCCAGCACCTCGGACAGTCGTTTCTCTGGAAACACCATATATTTT.

This clonotype was seen a few times. The chain links TRBV2 to TRBJ1-5, with no clear D. The germline CDR1 and CDR2 sequences are SNHLY and FYNNEI. This CDR3 contains 12 residues. Trimming took off 5 bases at V and 6 bases at J, with 8 bases between the two ends. The CDR3 region is CASSYGVQPQHF. In DNA, the CDR3 is TGTGCCAGCAGTTACGGCGTTCAGCCCCAGCATTTT.

Turning to this clonotype: A read error may produce the germline difference seen at one junction end. The genes are TRBV10-2 and TRBJ1-6; D gene ambiguous. There are 14 residues in the CDR3. CDR1 and CDR2 from the germline V gene are WSHSY and SAAADI. This CDR3 reads CASSQTRDNSPLHF. In DNA form, the CDR3 reads TGTGCCAGCAGCCAGACACGAGATAATTCACCCCTCCACTTT.

The gene calls are TRBV5-1 and TRBJ2-5, with D maybe TRBD2 (5 bases). CDR1 is SGHRS and CDR2 is YFSETQ in the germline V gene. V lost 3 bases, J lost 2 bases, and 17 bases lay in between. The CDR3 length is 16 residues. The DNA for the CDR3 is TGCGCCAGCAGCTGGGATGAAGACACGGGGCAAGAGACCCAGTACTTC. This translates into CASSWDEDTGQETQYF. Using reference TRBV5-1 and TRBJ2-5 for the parts outside the CDR3, the full variable domain is KAGVTQTPRYLIKTRGQQVTLSCSPISGHRSVSWYQQTPGQGLQFLFEYFSETQRNKGNFPGRFSGRQFSNSRSEMNVSTLELGDSALYLCASSWDEDTGQETQYFGPGTRLLVL.

V is TRBV6-6 and J is TRBJ1-4, with D unresolved. The CDR3 is made up of 14 amino acids. V was pared by 5 bases and J by 0 bases, with 7 bases between. Looked up from germline, CDR1 is MNHNY and CDR2 is SVGAGI (reference sequence). DNA for the CDR3: TGTGCCAGCAGTCCCAGTACAACTAATGAAAAACTGTTTTTT. It yields the protein CASSPSTTNEKLFF.

This chain joins TRBV4-1 and TRBJ1-4; 8 bases are a match to TRBD1. The ends lost 5 bases at V and 1 base at J; junction bases unmatched: 3. Germline-derived CDR1 and CDR2 are MGHRA and YSYEKL. The CDR3 runs 15 residues. The CDR3 region has the DNA TGCGCCAGCAGCGGGGACAGGAGAACTAATGAAAAACTGTTTTTT. Translated, it gives CASSGDRRTNEKLFF.

This clonotype came up many times. The chain is built from TRBV20-1 and TRBJ1-4; TRBD1 aligns across 9 bases. The CDR3 covers 13 residues. With 4 bases clipped from V and 8 bases from J, the junction kept 5 bases outside the gene matches. CDR1 DFQATT and CDR2 SNEGSKA come from the germline V gene (reference sequence). The CDR3, as DNA: TGCAGTGCTAAGAGGACAGGGGACGAAAAACTGTTTTTT. It translates to CSAKRTGDEKLFF.

This clonotype came up many times. The junction departs from the called germline gene at one end, perhaps through a read error. The rearrangement uses TRBV9 and TRBJ1-3; the D is unclear. The CDR3 is 14 residues long. Germline CDR1 SGDLS, CDR2 YYNGEE. CDR3: CATSGPSSGNTIYF. CDR3 sequence (DNA): TGTGCCACCAGCGGGCCTTCCTCTGGAAACACCATATATTTT.

This clonotype was counted a few times. V usage is TRBV7-2 and J usage is TRBJ1-2, with 11 bases lining up with TRBD1. From germline, CDR1 is SGHTA and CDR2 FQGNSA. The CDR3 is made up of 14 amino acids. Trimming took 5 bases from V and 8 from J; bases not matched to a gene: 7. The CDR3 protein is CASSQDRGRRGYTF. CDR3 nucleotides: TGTGCCAGCAGCCAGGACAGGGGGCGACGCGGCTACACCTTC.